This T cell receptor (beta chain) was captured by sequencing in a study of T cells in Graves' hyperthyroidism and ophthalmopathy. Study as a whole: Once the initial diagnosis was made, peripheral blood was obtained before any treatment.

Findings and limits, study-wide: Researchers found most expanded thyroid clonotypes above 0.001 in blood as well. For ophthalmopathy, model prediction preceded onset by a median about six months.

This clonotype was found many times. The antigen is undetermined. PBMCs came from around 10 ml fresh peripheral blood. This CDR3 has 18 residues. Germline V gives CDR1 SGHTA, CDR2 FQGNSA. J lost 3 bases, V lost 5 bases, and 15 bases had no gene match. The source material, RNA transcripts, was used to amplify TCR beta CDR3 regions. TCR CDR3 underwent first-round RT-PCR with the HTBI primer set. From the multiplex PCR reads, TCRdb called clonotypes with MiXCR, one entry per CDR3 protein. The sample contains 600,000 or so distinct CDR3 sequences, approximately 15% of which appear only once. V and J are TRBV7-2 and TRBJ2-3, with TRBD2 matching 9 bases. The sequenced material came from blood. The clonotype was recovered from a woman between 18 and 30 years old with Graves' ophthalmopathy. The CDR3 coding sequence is TGTGCCAGCAGCCCACTAGGGATAGCGGGAGCTGGGACAGATACGCAGTATTTT. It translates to CASSPLGIAGAGTDTQYF.